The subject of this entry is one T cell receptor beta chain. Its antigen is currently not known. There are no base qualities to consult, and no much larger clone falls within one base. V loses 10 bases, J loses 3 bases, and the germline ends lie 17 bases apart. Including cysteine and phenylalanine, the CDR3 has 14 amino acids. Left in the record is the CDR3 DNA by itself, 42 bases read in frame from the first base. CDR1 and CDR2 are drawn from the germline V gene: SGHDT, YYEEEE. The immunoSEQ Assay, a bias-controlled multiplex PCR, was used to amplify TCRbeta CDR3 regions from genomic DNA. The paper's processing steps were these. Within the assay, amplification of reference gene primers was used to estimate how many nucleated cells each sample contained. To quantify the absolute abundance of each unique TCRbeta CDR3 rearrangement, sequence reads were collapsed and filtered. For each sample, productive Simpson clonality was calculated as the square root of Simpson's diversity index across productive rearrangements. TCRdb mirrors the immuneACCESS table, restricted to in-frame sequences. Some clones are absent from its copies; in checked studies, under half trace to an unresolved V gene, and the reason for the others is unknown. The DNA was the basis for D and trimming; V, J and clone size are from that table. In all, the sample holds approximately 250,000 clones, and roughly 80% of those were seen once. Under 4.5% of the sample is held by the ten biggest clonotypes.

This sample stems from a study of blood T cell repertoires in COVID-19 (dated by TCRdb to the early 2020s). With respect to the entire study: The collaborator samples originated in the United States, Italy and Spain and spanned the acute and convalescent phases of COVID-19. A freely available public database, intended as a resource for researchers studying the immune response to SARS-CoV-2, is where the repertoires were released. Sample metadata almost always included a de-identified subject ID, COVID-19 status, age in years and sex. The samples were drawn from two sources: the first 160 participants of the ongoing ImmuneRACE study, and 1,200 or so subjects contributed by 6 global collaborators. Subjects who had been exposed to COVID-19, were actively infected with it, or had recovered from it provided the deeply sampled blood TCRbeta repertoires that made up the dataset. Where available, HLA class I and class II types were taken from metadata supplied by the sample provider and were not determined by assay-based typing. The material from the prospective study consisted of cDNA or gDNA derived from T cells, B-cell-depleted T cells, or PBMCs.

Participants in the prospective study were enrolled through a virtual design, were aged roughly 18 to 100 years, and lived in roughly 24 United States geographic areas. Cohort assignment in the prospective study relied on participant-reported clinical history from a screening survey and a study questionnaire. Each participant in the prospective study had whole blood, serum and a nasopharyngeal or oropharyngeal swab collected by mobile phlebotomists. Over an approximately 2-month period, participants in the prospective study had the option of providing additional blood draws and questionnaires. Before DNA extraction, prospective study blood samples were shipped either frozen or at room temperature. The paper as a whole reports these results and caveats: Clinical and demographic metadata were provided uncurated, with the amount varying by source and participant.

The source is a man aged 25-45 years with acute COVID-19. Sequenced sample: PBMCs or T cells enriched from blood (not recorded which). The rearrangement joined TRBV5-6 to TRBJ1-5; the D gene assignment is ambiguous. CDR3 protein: CAPLGPISNQPQHF. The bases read TGTGCCCCGTTGGGCCCGATATCCAATCAGCCCCAGCATTTT.